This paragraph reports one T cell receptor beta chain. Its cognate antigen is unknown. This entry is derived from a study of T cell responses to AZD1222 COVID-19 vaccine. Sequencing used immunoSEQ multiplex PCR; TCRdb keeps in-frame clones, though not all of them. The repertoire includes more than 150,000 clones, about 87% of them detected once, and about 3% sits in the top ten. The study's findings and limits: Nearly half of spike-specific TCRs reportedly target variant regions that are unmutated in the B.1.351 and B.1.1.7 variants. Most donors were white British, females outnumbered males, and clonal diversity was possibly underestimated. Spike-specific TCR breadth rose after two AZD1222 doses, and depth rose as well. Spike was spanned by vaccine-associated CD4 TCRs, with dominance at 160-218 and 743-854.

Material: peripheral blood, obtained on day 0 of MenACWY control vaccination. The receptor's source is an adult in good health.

In DNA form, the CDR3 reads TGTGCCTCGCTCCGCCAGGGCTCCTACGAGCAGTACTTC. Its protein is CASLRQGSYEQYF. The chain has TRBV30 and TRBJ2-7; D perhaps matches TRBD1 (5 bases). Trimming cost V 7 bases and J 0 bases, with 13 bases left between them. CDR1 and CDR2 (germline): GTSNPN, SVGIG (reference sequence). CDR3 size: 13 residues.